Below, 9 T cell receptor beta chains from the same sample are listed, as sequenced in a study of persistence of HIV-infected CD4 T cells. No antigen has been assigned to these receptors. Stimulation used about 9.5 ug/mL lysate from CMV-infected fibroblasts. CD40L-negative CD69-negative CD45RO-high memory CD4+ T cells were sorted as populations depleted of antigen-responding cells. This was the immunoSEQ version 4 assay in survey mode. The method was immunoSEQ multiplex PCR; TCRdb's version includes in-frame clones alone and lacks a portion of them. The table lists approximately 30,000 clones, about 80% of them singletons. The source material was CD4+ T cells sorted from PBMCs after roughly 18-hour stimulation, sampled from a patient who received antiretroviral therapy. The receptors were sampled from an adult woman with HIV who was CMV-seropositive.

The chain employs TRBV6-5 and TRBJ1-5; D perhaps matches TRBD1 (5 bases). The CDR3 totals 16 residues. Germline CDR1 reads MNHEY; CDR2 reads SVGAGI. V was trimmed by 4 bases and J by 2 bases, leaving 15 bases between them. The CDR3 sequence: CASSFRDGNGNQPQHF. In nucleotides, the CDR3 is TGTGCCAGCAGTTTCCGGGACGGAAATGGCAATCAGCCCCAGCATTTT.

V is TRBV4-2 and J is TRBJ2-1; D not certain. Trimming stripped 4 bases from V and 5 bases from J, with 3 bases between. The CDR3 spans 11 residues. Germline assignment: CDR1 LGHNA and CDR2 YNFKEQ. The CDR3 spells CASSLNNEQFF. In DNA, the CDR3 is TGTGCCAGCAGCCTTAACAATGAGCAGTTCTTC.

About this clone: The sample holds other DNA sequences that translate to the same CDR3. The chain links TRBV7-9 to TRBJ1-1; unclear D gene. Germline V gene lookup returns CDR1 SEHNR and CDR2 FQNEAQ (reference sequence). V was trimmed by 5 bases and J by 1 base, leaving 8 bases between them. The CDR3 has 13 amino acids. The CDR3 DNA reads TGTGCCAGCAGCCCCCGTGGGAACACTGAAGCTTTCTTT. Protein sequence: CASSPRGNTEAFF.

V is TRBV5-5 and J is TRBJ2-5; maybe TRBD2 (5 bases). Trimming stripped 3 bases from V and 3 bases from J, with 12 bases between. Germline CDR1 reads SGHKS; CDR2 reads YYEKEE (reference sequence). There are 14 residues in the CDR3. The CDR3 protein is CASSWEQGKETQYF. CDR3 coding DNA: TGTGCCAGCAGCTGGGAGCAAGGGAAAGAGACCCAGTACTTC. Looking up the rest from reference TRBV5-5 and TRBJ2-5 gives the full variable domain: DAGVTQSPTHLIKTRGQQVTLRCSPISGHKSVSWYQQVLGQGPQFIFQYYEKEERGRGNFPDRFSARQFPNYSSELNVNALLLGDSALYLCASSWEQGKETQYFGPGTRLLVL.

The genes are TRBV5-5 and TRBJ1-3; possible D gene TRBD1, 5 bases. CDR3 length equals 16 residues. Germline V gives CDR1 SGHKS, CDR2 YYEKEE (reference sequence). The ends were cut back, 2 bases at V and 3 bases at J, with 15 bases in the middle. CDR3 sequence: CASSLYSDRIGNTIYF. CDR3 nucleotide sequence: TGTGCCAGCAGCTTATACTCCGACAGAATTGGAAACACCATATATTTT.

This clone was counted a single time. V is TRBV2 and J is TRBJ1-2; D is ambiguous. The CDR3 is 14 amino acids. Trimming removed 6 bases from V and 0 bases from J, with 11 bases in between. CDR1 is SNHLY, CDR2 FYNNEI, per germline. CDR3 DNA: TGTGCCAGCAGGGGGAGACTCGCTAACTATGGCTACACCTTC. Encoded protein: CASRGRLANYGYTF.

The chain carries TRBV12-5 and TRBJ1-6; TRBD1 matches 7 bases. Germline CDR1 and CDR2: LGHNT and FRNRAP. V lost 6 bases, J lost 7 bases, and 6 bases stayed unmatched. The CDR3 is made up of 14 amino acids. The CDR3 DNA is TGTGCTAGTGGCCGTGGACAGGAGAATTCACCCCTCCACTTT. Amino acids: CASGRGQENSPLHF. The full variable domain, rest sourced from reference TRBV12-5 and TRBJ1-6, is DARVTQTPRHKVTEMGQEVTMRCQPILGHNTVFWYRQTMMQGLELLAYFRNRAPLDDSGMPKDRFSAEMPDATLATLKIQPSEPRDSAVYFCASGRGQENSPLHFGNGTRLTVT.

The rearrangement joins TRBV5-1 to TRBJ2-1; TRBD2 matches 10 bases. Unmatched junction bases numbered 3, after V lost 0 bases and J lost 6 bases. Germline V lookup: CDR1 SGHRS, CDR2 YFSETQ. This CDR3 has 15 amino acids. The CDR3 DNA reads as TGCGCCAGCAGCTTGGGTGCTAGCGGGAGCAATGAGCAGTTCTTC. Protein: CASSLGASGSNEQFF.

V usage is TRBV4-1 and J usage is TRBJ1-1; D call uncertain. CDR3 length equals 15 residues. V lost 0 bases to trimming and J lost 1 base, with 9 bases between them. Per germline, CDR1 MGHRA and CDR2 YSYEKL. The CDR3 protein is CASSQDSIPNTEAFF. In DNA form, the CDR3 reads TGCGCCAGCAGCCAAGATAGTATTCCGAACACTGAAGCTTTCTTT.